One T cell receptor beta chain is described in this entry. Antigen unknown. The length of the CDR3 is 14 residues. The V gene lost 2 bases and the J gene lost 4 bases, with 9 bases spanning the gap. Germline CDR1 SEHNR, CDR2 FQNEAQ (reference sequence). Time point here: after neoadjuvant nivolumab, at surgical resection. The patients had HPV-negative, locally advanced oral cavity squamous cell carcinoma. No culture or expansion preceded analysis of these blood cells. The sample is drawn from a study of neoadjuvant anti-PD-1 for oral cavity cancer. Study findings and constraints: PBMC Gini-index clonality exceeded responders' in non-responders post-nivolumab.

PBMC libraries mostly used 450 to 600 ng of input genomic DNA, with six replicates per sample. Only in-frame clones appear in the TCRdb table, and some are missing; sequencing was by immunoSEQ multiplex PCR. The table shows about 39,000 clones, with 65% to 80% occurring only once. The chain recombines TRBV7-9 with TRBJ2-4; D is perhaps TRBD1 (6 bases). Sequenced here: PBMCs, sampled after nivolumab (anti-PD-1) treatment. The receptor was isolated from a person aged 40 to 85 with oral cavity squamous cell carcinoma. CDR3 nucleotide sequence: TGTGCCAGCAGCTTAAACAGGGAAAAAAACATTCAGTACTTC. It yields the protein CASSLNREKNIQYF.